The sequence of this TCR beta chain was determined in a study of post-analysis software for immune sequencing data. Overall study results and limits: There were roughly 5 TRBV segments more frequent in patients than controls, and TRBV5-6, TRBV5-1 and TRBV20-1 were among them.

Points on this clonotype: What it recognizes is unknown.

Incorporated into the TCR beta cDNA libraries were unique molecular identifiers, which served to reduce PCR and sequencing biases. TCRdb used MiXCR to reprocess the PCR reads, holding one entry per CDR3 protein. The sample carries some 450,000 distinct CDR3 sequences, around 40% recorded once. The junction had 7 bases not matched to a gene; V was cut back by 7 bases and J by 4 bases. CDR3 length: 15 amino acids. Germline V gene lookup returns CDR1 SEHNR and CDR2 FQNEAQ (reference sequence). The chain combines TRBV7-9 with TRBJ2-7; TRBD2 matches 13 bases. Sequenced material: blood. This TCR derives from a girl aged 10-17 years with multiple sclerosis. The CDR3 DNA follows: TGTGCCAGCACCTCGACTAGCGGGAGGAAATACGAGCAGTACTTC. Translated, it gives CASTSTSGRKYEQYF.